This TCR beta chain derives from a study of beta chain features in type 1 diabetes. cDNA synthesis used the whole RNA isolate, giving expressed TCRB sequences. Measured with immunoSEQ multiplex PCR; TCRdb has only the in-frame clones, and not every one. The table includes fewer than 110,000 clones, about 26% detected once. Regarding the study as a whole: All four CD4+ subsets from Type 1 diabetes patients carried moderately but significantly shorter TCRB CDR3s. Researchers caution that PCR might favor shorter templates, equally among patients and controls.

Turning to this clone: Its antigen is not known.

Over 95% purity was reached by all sorted populations. Per the germline V gene, CDR1 is SNHLY and CDR2 is FYNNEI. This CDR3 contains 14 residues. After removal of 6 bases from V and 6 bases from J, the junction contained 11 bases not matched to a gene. The chain couples TRBV2 to TRBJ2-7; TRBD1 agrees at 7 bases. The sample consisted of central memory CD4+ T cells from blood. The clonotype was recovered from a young woman with type 1 diabetes. The CDR3: CASSKTGPSSEQYF. The CDR3 nucleotides are TGTGCCAGCAGCAAGACAGGGCCCAGCAGCGAGCAGTACTTC.